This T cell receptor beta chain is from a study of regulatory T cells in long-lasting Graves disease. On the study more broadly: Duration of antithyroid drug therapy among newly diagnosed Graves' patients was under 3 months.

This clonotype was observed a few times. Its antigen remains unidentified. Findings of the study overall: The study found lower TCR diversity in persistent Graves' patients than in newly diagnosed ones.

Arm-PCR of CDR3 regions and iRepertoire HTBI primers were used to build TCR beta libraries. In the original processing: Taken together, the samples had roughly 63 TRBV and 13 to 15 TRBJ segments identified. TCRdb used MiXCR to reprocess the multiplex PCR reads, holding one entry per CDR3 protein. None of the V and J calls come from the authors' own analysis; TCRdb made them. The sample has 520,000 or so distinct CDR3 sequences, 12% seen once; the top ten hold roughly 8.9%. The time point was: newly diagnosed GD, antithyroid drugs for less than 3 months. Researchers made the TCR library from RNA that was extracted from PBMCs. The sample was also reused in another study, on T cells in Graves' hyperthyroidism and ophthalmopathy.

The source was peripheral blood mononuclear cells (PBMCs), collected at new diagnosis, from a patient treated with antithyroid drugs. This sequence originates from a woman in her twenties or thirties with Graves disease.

The CDR3 loop is CAWMENGELFF. The CDR3 DNA follows: TGTGCCTGGATGGAAAACGGGGAGCTGTTTTTT. The chain is built from TRBV30 and TRBJ2-2; D is undetermined. This CDR3 has 11 residues. Germline CDR1 GTSNPN, CDR2 SVGIG (reference sequence). The V end was cut by 4 bases, the J end by 7 bases, with 7 bases between.